The next 7 T cell receptor beta chains were all read from a single sample in a study of blood T cell repertoires in COVID-19. Sequencing used immunoSEQ multiplex PCR; TCRdb keeps in-frame clones, though not all of them. The data show approximately 300,000 clones, under 95% seen once. The sequenced material came from PBMCs or T cells enriched from blood (not recorded which). The source of these receptors is a woman aged 25 to 39 who had recovered from COVID-19.

This clone was detected once. V gene TRBV15 combines with J gene TRBJ2-7; 7 bases are a match to TRBD1. The V gene's germline CDR1 is LNHNV and CDR2 YYDKDF (reference sequence). The CDR3 runs 15 residues. Trimming at V came to 5 bases and at J to 4 bases, leaving 11 bases not matched to a gene. CDR3 sequence: CATSLGGLGSYEQYF. The CDR3 region has the DNA TGTGCCACCAGCCTAGGGGGCCTAGGTTCGTACGAGCAGTACTTC.

The sample holds a few counts of this clone. The chain links TRBV27 to TRBJ2-7; perhaps TRBD1 as D (7 bases). This CDR3 region has 14 residues. Trimming took off 6 bases at V and 6 bases at J, with 18 bases between the two ends. Per germline, CDR1 MNHEY and CDR2 SMNVEV (reference sequence). The CDR3 protein is CASRTATGRTEQYF. Here the CDR3 DNA reads TGTGCCAGCAGGACGGCGACAGGGAGGACCGAGCAGTACTTC.

This clone appeared once. CDR3 sequence (DNA): TGCGCCAGCAGCCATAAAGGGGGCGGGACTAGCCTCACAGAGCAGTATTTT. This encodes CASSHKGGGTSLTEQYF. The chain joins TRBV4-1 to TRBJ2-3; 9 bases fit TRBD2. The trim removed 3 bases at V and 11 bases at J, leaving 18 bases unmatched. Looked up from germline, CDR1 is MGHRA and CDR2 is YSYEKL. The CDR3 length is 17 residues.

The V gene is TRBV30, the J gene TRBJ1-3, with unresolved D. Trimming took 1 base from V and 0 from J, leaving 10 bases between them. Germline loops: CDR1 GTSNPN, CDR2 SVGIG (reference sequence). CDR3 length: 15 amino acids. CDR3 bases: TGTGCCTGGAGTGGAGGTCGTCTCTCTGGAAACACCATATATTTT. It yields the protein CAWSGGRLSGNTIYF. Full variable domain (remainder filled in from reference TRBV30 and TRBJ1-3): SQTIHQWPATLVQPVGSPLSLECTVEGTSNPNLYWYRQAAGRGLQLLFYSVGIGQISSEVPQNLSASRPQDRQFILSSKKLLLSDSGFYLCAWSGGRLSGNTIYFGEGSWLTVV.

The genes are TRBV7-2 and TRBJ2-1, with D tentatively TRBD1 (5 bases). This CDR3 spans 13 amino acids. V shed 5 bases and J shed 4 bases, with 9 bases lying between them. Germline CDR1 and CDR2: SGHTA and FQGNSA. DNA of the CDR3: TGTGCCAGCAGCCCGACAGATTACAATGAGCAGTTCTTC. Residues: CASSPTDYNEQFF.

This clone was recorded once. This same CDR3 is encoded by further DNA sequences in the sample. The V and J genes are TRBV11-2 and TRBJ1-2; 9 bases line up with TRBD1. This CDR3 spans 13 amino acids. Trimming at V came to 3 bases and at J to 5 bases, leaving 1 base not matched to a gene. Germline V gene sequence: CDR1 SGHAT, CDR2 FQNNGV. The chain's CDR3 is CASSLTGGYGYTF. The CDR3 region has the DNA TGTGCCAGCAGCTTGACAGGGGGGTATGGCTACACCTTC.

The chain links TRBV6-5 to TRBJ2-1, with TRBD1 identical over 8 bases. CDR3 length: 15 residues. CDR1 and CDR2 from the germline V gene are MNHEY and SVGAGI. With 4 bases clipped from V and 6 bases from J, the junction kept 8 bases outside the gene matches. CDR3 bases: TGTGCCAGCAGTTTCGGACAGGGTCGGGGCAATGAGCAGTTCTTC. The encoded protein is CASSFGQGRGNEQFF.